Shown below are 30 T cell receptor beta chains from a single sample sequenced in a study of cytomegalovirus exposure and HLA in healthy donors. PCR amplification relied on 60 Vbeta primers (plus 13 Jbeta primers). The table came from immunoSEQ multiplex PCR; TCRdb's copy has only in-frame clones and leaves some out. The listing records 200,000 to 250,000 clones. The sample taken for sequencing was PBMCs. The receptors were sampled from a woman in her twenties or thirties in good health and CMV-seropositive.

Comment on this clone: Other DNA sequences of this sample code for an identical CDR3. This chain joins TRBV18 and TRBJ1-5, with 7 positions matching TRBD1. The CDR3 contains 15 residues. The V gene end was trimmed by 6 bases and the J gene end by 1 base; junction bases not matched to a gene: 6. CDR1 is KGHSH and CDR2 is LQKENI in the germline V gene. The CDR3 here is CASSPQGGSNQPQHF. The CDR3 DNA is TGTGCCAGCTCCCCTCAGGGGGGAAGCAATCAGCCCCAGCATTTT.

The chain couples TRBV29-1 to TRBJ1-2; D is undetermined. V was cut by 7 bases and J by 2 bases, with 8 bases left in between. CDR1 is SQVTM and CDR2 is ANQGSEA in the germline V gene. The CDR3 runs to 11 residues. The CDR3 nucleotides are TGCAGCGCGGAGATGAACTATGGCTACACCTTC. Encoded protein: CSAEMNYGYTF. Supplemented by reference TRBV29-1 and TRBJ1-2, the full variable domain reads SAVISQKPSRDICQRGTSLTIQCQVDSQVTMMFWYRQQPGQSLTLIATANQGSEATYESGFVIDKFPISRPNLTFSTLTVSNMSPEDSSIYLCSAEMNYGYTFGSGTRLTVV.

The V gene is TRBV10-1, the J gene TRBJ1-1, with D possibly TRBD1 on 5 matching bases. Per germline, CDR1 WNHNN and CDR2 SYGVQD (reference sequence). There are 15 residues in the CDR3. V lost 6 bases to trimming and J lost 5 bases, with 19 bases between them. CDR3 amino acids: CASREGRGVWTEAFF. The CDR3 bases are TGCGCCAGCAGAGAGGGTAGGGGCGTTTGGACTGAAGCTTTCTTT.

The CDR3 sequence is CASSPQPTGTNEKLFF. DNA for the CDR3: TGTGCCAGCTCACCCCAACCGACAGGGACTAATGAAAAACTGTTTTTT. This chain links TRBV18 with TRBJ1-4; TRBD1 matches 7 bases. Germline CDR1 is KGHSH and CDR2 is LQKENI. Trimming removed 3 bases from V and 2 bases from J; junction bases left unmatched: 6. The CDR3 contains 16 residues.

The chain's CDR3 is CASSVGVEGSLSGNEQFF. The CDR3, as DNA: TGTGCCAGCAGCGTAGGTGTGGAGGGTAGCCTTTCTGGGAATGAGCAGTTCTTC. The chain links TRBV9 to TRBJ2-1; a weak D match, TRBD2 (6 bases). Deletions cut 0 bases from V and 7 bases from J, with 23 bases between. The CDR3 runs to 18 residues. CDR1 and CDR2 (germline): SGDLS, YYNGEE.

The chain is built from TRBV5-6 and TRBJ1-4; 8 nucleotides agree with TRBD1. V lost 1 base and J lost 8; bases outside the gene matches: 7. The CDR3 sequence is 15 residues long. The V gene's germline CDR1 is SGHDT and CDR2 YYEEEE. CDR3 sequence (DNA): TGTGCCAGCAGCTTGACGACAGGGGAGGTAGAAAAACTGTTTTTT. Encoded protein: CASSLTTGEVEKLFF. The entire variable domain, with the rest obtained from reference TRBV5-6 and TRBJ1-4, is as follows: DAGVTQSPTHLIKTRGQQVTLRCSPKSGHDTVSWYQQALGQGPQFIFQYYEEEERQRGNFPDRFSGHQFPNYSSELNVNALLLGDSALYLCASSLTTGEVEKLFFGSGTQLSVL.

CDR3 sequence reads: CASRQSQNQPQHF. The CDR3 DNA reads TGTGCCAGTAGGCAATCACAGAATCAGCCCCAGCATTTT. This rearrangement joins TRBV19 to TRBJ1-5; D is unresolved. Germline V CDR1 and CDR2: LNHDA, SQIVND (reference sequence). V was shortened by 6 bases and J by 4 bases, with 10 bases between the two germline ends. The CDR3 contains 13 residues.

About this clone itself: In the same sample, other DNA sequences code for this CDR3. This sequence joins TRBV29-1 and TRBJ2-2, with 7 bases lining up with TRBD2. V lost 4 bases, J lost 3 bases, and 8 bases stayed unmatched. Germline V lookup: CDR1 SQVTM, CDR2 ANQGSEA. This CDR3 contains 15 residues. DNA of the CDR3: TGCAGCGTTGTGGGGGGGGAGTCGGACACCGGGGAGCTGTTTTTT. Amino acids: CSVVGGESDTGELFF.

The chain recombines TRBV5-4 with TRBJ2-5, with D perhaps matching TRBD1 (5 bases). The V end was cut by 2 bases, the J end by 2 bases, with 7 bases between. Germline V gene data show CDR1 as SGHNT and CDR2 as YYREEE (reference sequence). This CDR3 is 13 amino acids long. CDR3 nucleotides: TGTGCCAGCAGCTTTGGACAACAAGAGACCCAGTACTTC. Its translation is CASSFGQQETQYF.

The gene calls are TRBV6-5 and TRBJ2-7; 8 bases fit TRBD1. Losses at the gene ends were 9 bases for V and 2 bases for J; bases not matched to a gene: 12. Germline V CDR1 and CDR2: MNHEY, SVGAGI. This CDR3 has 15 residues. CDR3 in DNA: TGTGCCAGTCGGGTTAACAGGGGGGCGGCCTACGAGCAGTACTTC. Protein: CASRVNRGAAYEQYF.

Written as DNA, the CDR3 is TGTGCCAGCAGTAGAGGACGGACTAACACCGGGGAGCTGTTTTTT. It is translated as CASSRGRTNTGELFF. This chain joins TRBV6-6 and TRBJ2-2, with D possibly matching TRBD2 (5 bases). The V and J ends lost 5 bases and 2 bases respectively, with 12 bases between them. The CDR3 is 15 residues long. The germline CDR1 and CDR2 sequences are MNHNY and SVGAGI (reference sequence).

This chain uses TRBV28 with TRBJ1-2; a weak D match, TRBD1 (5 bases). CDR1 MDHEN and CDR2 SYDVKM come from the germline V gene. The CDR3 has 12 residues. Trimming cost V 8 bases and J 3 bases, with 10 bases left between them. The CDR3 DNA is TGTGCCAGCTGGGGGGGAGACTATGGCTACACCTTC. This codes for CASWGGDYGYTF.

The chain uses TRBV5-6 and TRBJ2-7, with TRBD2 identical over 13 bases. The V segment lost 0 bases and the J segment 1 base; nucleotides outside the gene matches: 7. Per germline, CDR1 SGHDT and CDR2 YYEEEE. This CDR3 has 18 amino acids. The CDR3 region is CASSLGGPTSGGSYEQYF. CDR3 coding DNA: TGTGCCAGCAGCTTGGGTGGTCCGACTAGCGGGGGGTCCTACGAGCAGTACTTC.

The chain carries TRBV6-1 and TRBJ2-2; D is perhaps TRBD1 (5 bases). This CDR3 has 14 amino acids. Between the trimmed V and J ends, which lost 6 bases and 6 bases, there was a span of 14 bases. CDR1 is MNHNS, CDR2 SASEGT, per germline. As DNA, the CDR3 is TGTGCCAGCAGCGTCAGGGTAATGGCCGGGGAGCTGTTTTTT. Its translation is CASSVRVMAGELFF.

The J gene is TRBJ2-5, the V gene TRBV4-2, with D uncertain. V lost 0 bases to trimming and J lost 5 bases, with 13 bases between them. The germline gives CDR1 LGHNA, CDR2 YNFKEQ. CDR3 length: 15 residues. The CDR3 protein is CASSQDPSPGETQYF. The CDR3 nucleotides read TGTGCCAGCAGCCAAGATCCCAGCCCCGGGGAGACCCAGTACTTC.

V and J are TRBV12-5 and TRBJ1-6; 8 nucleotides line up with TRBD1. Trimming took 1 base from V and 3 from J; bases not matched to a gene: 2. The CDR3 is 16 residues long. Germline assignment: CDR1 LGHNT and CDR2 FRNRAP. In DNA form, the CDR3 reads TGTGCTAGTGGTTTGGGGACAGGGATCTATAATTCACCCCTCCACTTT. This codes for CASGLGTGIYNSPLHF.

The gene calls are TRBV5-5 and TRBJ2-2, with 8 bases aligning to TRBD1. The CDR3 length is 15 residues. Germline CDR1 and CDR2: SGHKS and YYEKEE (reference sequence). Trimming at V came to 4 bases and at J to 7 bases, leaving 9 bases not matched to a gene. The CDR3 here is CASSPLTGDHGELFF. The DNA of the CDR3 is TGTGCCAGCAGCCCTCTGACAGGGGATCACGGGGAGCTGTTTTTT.

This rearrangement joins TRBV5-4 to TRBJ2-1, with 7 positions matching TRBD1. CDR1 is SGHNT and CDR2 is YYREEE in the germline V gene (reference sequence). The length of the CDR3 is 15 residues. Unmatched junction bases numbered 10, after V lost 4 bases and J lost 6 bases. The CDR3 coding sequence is TGTGCCAGCAGCAAAGGGGGCAGGGCGGTCAATGAGCAGTTCTTC. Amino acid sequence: CASSKGGRAVNEQFF. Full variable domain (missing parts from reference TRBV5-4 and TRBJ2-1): ETGVTQSPTHLIKTRGQQVTLRCSSQSGHNTVSWYQQALGQGPQFIFQYYREEENGRGNFPPRFSGLQFPNYSSELNVNALELDDSALYLCASSKGGRAVNEQFFGPGTRLTVL.

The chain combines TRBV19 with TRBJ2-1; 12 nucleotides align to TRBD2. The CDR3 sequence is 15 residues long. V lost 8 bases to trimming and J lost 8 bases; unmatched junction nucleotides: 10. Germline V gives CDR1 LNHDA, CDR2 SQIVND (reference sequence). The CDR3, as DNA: TGTGCCAGTCCACCTAGCGGGGGGGTGCCACATGAGCAGTTCTTC. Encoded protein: CASPPSGGVPHEQFF.

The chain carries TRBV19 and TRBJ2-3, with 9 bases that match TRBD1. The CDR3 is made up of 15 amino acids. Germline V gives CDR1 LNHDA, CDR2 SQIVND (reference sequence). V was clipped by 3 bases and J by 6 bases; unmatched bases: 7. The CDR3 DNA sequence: TGTGCCAGTAGTATGATTACAGGGGGCATCGATACGCAGTATTTT. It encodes CASSMITGGIDTQYF.

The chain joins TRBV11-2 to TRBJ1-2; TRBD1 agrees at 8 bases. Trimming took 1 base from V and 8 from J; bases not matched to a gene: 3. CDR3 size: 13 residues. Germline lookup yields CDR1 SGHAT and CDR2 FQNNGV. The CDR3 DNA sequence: TGTGCCAGCAGCTTAGCAGGGGGCCGCGGCTACACCTTC. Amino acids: CASSLAGGRGYTF. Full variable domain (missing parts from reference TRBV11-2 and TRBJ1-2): EAGVAQSPRYKIIEKRQSVAFWCNPISGHATLYWYQQILGQGPKLLIQFQNNGVVDDSQLPKDRFSAERLKGVDSTLKIQPAKLEDSAVYLCASSLAGGRGYTFGSGTRLTVV.

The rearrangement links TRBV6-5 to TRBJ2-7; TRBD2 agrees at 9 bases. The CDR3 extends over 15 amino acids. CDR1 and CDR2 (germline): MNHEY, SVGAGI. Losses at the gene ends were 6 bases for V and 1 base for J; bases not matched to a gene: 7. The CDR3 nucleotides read TGTGCCAGCAGCAACAGCGGGGGGAGTTCCTACGAGCAGTACTTC. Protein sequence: CASSNSGGSSYEQYF.

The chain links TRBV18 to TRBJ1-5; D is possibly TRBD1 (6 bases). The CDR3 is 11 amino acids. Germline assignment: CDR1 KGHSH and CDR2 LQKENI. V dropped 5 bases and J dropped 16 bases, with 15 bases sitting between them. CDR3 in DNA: TGTGCCAGCTCAAGACAGGACTTAGCCCATTTT. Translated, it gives CASSRQDLAHF.

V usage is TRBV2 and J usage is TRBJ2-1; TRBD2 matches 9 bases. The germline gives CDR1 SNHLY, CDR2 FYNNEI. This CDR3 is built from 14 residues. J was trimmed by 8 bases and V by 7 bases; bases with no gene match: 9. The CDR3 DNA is TGTGCCAGCAACGGCGGGGGGGCCGTCCATGAGCAGTTCTTC. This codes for CASNGGGAVHEQFF.

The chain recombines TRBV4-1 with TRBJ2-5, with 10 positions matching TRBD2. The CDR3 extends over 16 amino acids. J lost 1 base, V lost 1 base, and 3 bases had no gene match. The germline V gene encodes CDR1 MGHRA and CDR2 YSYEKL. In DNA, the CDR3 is TGCGCCAGCAGCCAAGGAGCGGGAGGGACCCAAGAGACCCAGTACTTC. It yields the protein CASSQGAGGTQETQYF.

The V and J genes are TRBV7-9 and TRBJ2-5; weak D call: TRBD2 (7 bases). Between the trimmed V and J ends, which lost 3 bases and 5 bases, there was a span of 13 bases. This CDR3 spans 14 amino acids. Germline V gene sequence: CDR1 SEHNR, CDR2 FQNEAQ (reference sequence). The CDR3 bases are TGTGCCAGCAGCTTGGGGGGGGCGAGTGAGACCCAGTACTTC. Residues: CASSLGGASETQYF.

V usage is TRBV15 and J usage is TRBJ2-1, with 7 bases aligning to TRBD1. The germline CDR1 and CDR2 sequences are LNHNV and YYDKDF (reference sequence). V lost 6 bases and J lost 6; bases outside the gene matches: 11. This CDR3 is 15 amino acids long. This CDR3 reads CATSSTGWTLNEQFF. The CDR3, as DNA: TGTGCCACCAGTTCGACAGGGTGGACGCTCAATGAGCAGTTCTTC.

The CDR3 reads CAWSVRGGGPTKTQYF. The CDR3 DNA reads as TGTGCCTGGAGTGTACGAGGGGGCGGACCAACGAAGACCCAGTACTTC. The V and J genes are TRBV30 and TRBJ2-5, with 7 bases fitting TRBD1. CDR3 size: 16 residues. V dropped 0 bases and J dropped 6; count of bases not matched to a gene: 13. CDR1 and CDR2 (germline): GTSNPN, SVGIG (reference sequence).

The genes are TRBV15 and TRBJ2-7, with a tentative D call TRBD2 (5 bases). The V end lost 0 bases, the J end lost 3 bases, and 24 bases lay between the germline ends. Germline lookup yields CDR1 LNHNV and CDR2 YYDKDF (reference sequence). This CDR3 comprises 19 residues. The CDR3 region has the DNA TGTGCCACCAGCAGAGAGGTTAGGGCTAGCACCTTTTCCAGCTACGAGCAGTACTTC. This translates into CATSREVRASTFSSYEQYF.

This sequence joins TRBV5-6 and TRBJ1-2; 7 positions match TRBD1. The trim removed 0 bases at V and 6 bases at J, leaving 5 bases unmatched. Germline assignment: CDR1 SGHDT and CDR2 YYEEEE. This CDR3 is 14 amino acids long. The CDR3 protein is CASSLVGQAHGYTF. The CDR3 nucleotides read TGTGCCAGCAGCTTGGTTGGACAGGCCCATGGCTACACCTTC.